A selection of T cell receptor beta chains follows, all from one sample in a study of shared clonotypes between healthy human individuals. Repertoires were generated with immunoSEQ multiplex PCR, while TCRdb's copy carries only in-frame clones and drops some. The sample includes hundreds of thousands of clones, 95% to 97% seen only once; the top ten take 0.055% to 0.075%. Sequencing used naive CD4+ T cells sorted from blood. Receptors were obtained from a woman under 40 in good health. CDR3s include the opening cysteine and the closing phenylalanine or tryptophan. A D gene is named only where the DNA matches it firmly. Expanded clones get a size class; other rows say once, few or many, or leave the size out.

v_call: TRBV11-2; j_call: TRBJ2-5; d_call: -; clone_size: few; cdr3_nt: TGTGCCAGCAGCTTAACAGACCAAGAGACCCAGTACTTC; cdr3_aa: CASSLTDQETQYF
v_call: TRBV18; j_call: TRBJ1-1; d_call: -; clone_size: -; cdr3_nt: TGTGCCAGCTCACCGTTTGGGGGGGAGAACACTGAAGCTTTCTTT; cdr3_aa: CASSPFGGENTEAFF
v_call: TRBV5-6; j_call: TRBJ2-5; d_call: -; clone_size: once; cdr3_nt: TGTGCCAGCAGCTTGCTTGTTGGGGACGAGACCCAGTACTTC; cdr3_aa: CASSLLVGDETQYF
v_call: TRBV7-9; j_call: TRBJ2-3; d_call: -; clone_size: -; cdr3_nt: TGTGCCAGCAGCTCGTACCAGGCGGCAGGGGGGACAGATACGCAGTATTTT; cdr3_aa: CASSSYQAAGGTDTQYF
v_call: TRBV7-8; j_call: TRBJ1-2; d_call: -; clone_size: -; cdr3_nt: TGTGCCAGCAGCCCATGGGGTTCTGGCTACACCTTC; cdr3_aa: CASSPWGSGYTF
v_call: TRBV15; j_call: TRBJ1-4; d_call: -; clone_size: -; cdr3_nt: TGTGCCACCAGATTGGACCGAGCTAATGAAAAACTGTTTTTT; cdr3_aa: CATRLDRANEKLFF
v_call: TRBV7-6; j_call: TRBJ2-7; d_call: -; clone_size: few; cdr3_nt: TGTGCCAGCAGCTTATCGGGACTCGACTACGAGCAGTACTTC; cdr3_aa: CASSLSGLDYEQYF
v_call: TRBV19; j_call: TRBJ1-5; d_call: -; clone_size: -; cdr3_nt: TGTGCCAGTACCCTTACAGGGAAAAACTGGCAGCCCCAGCATTTT; cdr3_aa: CASTLTGKNWQPQHF
v_call: TRBV5-1; j_call: TRBJ2-7; d_call: TRBD2; clone_size: -; cdr3_nt: TGCGCCAGCAGCTTGGGAGCGGGAGCGGTGTACGAGCAGTACTTC; cdr3_aa: CASSLGAGAVYEQYF
v_call: TRBV19; j_call: TRBJ1-2; d_call: TRBD1; clone_size: -; cdr3_nt: TGTGCCAGTAGTATAGCCCGGCCAGGGGGCTTGGGCTACACCTTC; cdr3_aa: CASSIARPGGLGYTF
v_call: TRBV27; j_call: TRBJ2-1; d_call: TRBD2; clone_size: -; cdr3_nt: TGTGCCAGCAGTTTATCCCTCCGTGGGAGGGCCTCGGATGAGCAGTTCTTC; cdr3_aa: CASSLSLRGRASDEQFF
v_call: TRBV9; j_call: TRBJ2-1; d_call: TRBD2; clone_size: -; cdr3_nt: TGTGCCAGCAGGGCTAGCGGGAGCTATGAGCAGTTCTTC; cdr3_aa: CASRASGSYEQFF
v_call: TRBV5-1; j_call: TRBJ2-2; d_call: TRBD2; clone_size: -; cdr3_nt: TGCGCCAGTAAATACGAGGGAGGGTCGTACACCGGGGAGCTGTTTTTT; cdr3_aa: CASKYEGGSYTGELFF
v_call: TRBV11-2; j_call: TRBJ2-6; d_call: -; clone_size: -; cdr3_nt: TGTGCCAGCAGCCGCCCGAAGACGGTCTCTGGGGCCAACGTCCTGACTTTC; cdr3_aa: CASSRPKTVSGANVLTF
v_call: TRBV11-1; j_call: TRBJ2-7; d_call: -; clone_size: -; cdr3_nt: TGTGCCAGCAGCTTAGGGACACTTTCCTACGAGCAGTACTTC; cdr3_aa: CASSLGTLSYEQYF
v_call: TRBV9; j_call: TRBJ2-7; d_call: -; clone_size: -; cdr3_nt: TGTGCCAGCAGCGCGAGCCCCTCGCTCTACGAGCAGTACTTC; cdr3_aa: CASSASPSLYEQYF
v_call: TRBV28; j_call: TRBJ1-3; d_call: TRBD1; clone_size: once; cdr3_nt: TGTGCCAGCAGTTTATTGGGGACAGGGGTTGGAAACACCATATATTTT; cdr3_aa: CASSLLGTGVGNTIYF
v_call: TRBV5-8; j_call: TRBJ2-7; d_call: -; clone_size: -; cdr3_nt: TGTGCCAGCAGCCAAAGGAGGGTCTACGAGCAGTACTTC; cdr3_aa: CASSQRRVYEQYF
v_call: TRBV1; j_call: TRBJ1-5; d_call: -; clone_size: -; cdr3_nt: TGCACCAGCAGCCAGAGGACTTCCCCTAGCAATCAGCCCCAGCATTTT; cdr3_aa: CTSSQRTSPSNQPQHF
v_call: TRBV28; j_call: TRBJ2-3; d_call: TRBD2; clone_size: -; cdr3_nt: TGTGCCAGCAGTTTCAGACGGGAGCGGGAGGGCCGGTATACGCAGTATTTT; cdr3_aa: CASSFRREREGRYTQYF
v_call: TRBV28; j_call: TRBJ1-3; d_call: -; clone_size: once; cdr3_nt: TGTGCCAGCGTTTTGGGGTCAACTGGAAACACCATATATTTT; cdr3_aa: CASVLGSTGNTIYF
v_call: TRBV13; j_call: TRBJ2-7; d_call: TRBD1; clone_size: -; cdr3_nt: TGTGCCAGCAGCTTAGGCCTTGGGACAGGGGCCTACGAGCAGTACTTC; cdr3_aa: CASSLGLGTGAYEQYF
v_call: TRBV6-7; j_call: TRBJ2-7; d_call: -; clone_size: once; cdr3_nt: TGTGCCAGCAGTTACGCAGCTACCTACGAGCAGTACTTC; cdr3_aa: CASSYAATYEQYF
v_call: TRBV6-1; j_call: TRBJ2-7; d_call: -; clone_size: -; cdr3_nt: TGTGCCAGCAGTGAACTCCGGTACAGCTCCTACGAGCAGTACTTC; cdr3_aa: CASSELRYSSYEQYF
v_call: TRBV6-5; j_call: TRBJ2-2; d_call: TRBD2; clone_size: once; cdr3_nt: TGTGCCAGCAGTTACGGACTAGCGGGAAGTACCGGGGAGCTGTTTTTT; cdr3_aa: CASSYGLAGSTGELFF
v_call: TRBV28; j_call: TRBJ2-7; d_call: -; clone_size: -; cdr3_nt: TGTGCCAGCCCCCCGACGGGGCACTCCTACGAGCAGTACTTC; cdr3_aa: CASPPTGHSYEQYF
v_call: TRBV6-6; j_call: TRBJ1-5; d_call: -; clone_size: -; cdr3_nt: TGTGCCAGCAGTTACGTCGGGGACGGGGGCAATCAGCCCCAGCATTTT; cdr3_aa: CASSYVGDGGNQPQHF
v_call: TRBV27; j_call: TRBJ2-3; d_call: -; clone_size: -; cdr3_nt: TGTGCCAGCAGTCTCCGGGACAACCACACAGATACGCAGTATTTT; cdr3_aa: CASSLRDNHTDTQYF
v_call: TRBV10-3; j_call: TRBJ2-3; d_call: TRBD2; clone_size: -; cdr3_nt: TGTGCCATCAGTGAAGCGAGCGGGAGCTTAACAGATACGCAGTATTTT; cdr3_aa: CAISEASGSLTDTQYF
v_call: TRBV7-2; j_call: TRBJ2-5; d_call: -; clone_size: -; cdr3_nt: TGTGCCAGCAGCTCCCGGGGCTCGCAAGAGACCCAGTACTTC; cdr3_aa: CASSSRGSQETQYF
v_call: TRBV28; j_call: TRBJ2-7; d_call: -; clone_size: -; cdr3_nt: TGTGCCAGCAGTTCGGGTCAACCCGACTACGAGCAGTACTTC; cdr3_aa: CASSSGQPDYEQYF
v_call: TRBV21-1; j_call: TRBJ1-5; d_call: -; clone_size: -; cdr3_nt: TGTGCCAGCAGTCAACAGGGGGGACGTCAGCCCCAGCATTTT; cdr3_aa: CASSQQGGRQPQHF